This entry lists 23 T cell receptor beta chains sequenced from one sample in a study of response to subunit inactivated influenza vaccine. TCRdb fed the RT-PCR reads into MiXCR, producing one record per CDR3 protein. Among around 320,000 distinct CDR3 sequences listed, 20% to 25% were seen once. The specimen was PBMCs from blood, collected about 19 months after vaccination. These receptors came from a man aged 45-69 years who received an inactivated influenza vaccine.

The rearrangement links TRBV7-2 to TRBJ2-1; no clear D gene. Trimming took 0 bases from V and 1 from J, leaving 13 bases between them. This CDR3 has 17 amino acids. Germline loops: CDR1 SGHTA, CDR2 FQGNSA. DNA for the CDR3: TGTGCCAGCAGCTTAGCGCCCGGCTATTTATCCTACAATGAGCAGTTCTTC. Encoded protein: CASSLAPGYLSYNEQFF.

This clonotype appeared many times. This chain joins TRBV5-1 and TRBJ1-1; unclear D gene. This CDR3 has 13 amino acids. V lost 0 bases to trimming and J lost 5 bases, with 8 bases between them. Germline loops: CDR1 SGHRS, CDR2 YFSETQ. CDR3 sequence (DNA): TGCGCCAGCAGCTTGGGTAAGCATACTGAAGCTTTCTTT. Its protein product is CASSLGKHTEAFF.

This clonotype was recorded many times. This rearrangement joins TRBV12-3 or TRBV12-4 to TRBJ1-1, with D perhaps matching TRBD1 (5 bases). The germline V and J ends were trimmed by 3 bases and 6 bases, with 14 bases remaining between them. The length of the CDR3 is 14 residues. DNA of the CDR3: TGTGCCAGCAGTTTGGGGGGACGAACCGCTGAAGCTTTCTTT. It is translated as CASSLGGRTAEAFF.

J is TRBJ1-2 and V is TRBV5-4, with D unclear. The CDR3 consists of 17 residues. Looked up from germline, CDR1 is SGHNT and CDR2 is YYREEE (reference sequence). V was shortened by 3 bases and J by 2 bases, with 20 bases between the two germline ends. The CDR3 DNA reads TGTGCCAGCAGCTCTCGAAATGCGCCCGGACGCAACTATGGCTACACCTTC. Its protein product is CASSSRNAPGRNYGYTF.

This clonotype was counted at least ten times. This chain's CDR3 is CASSFLDRGPYGYTF. The CDR3 region has the DNA TGTGCCAGCAGCTTCTTGGACCGAGGGCCATATGGCTACACCTTC. The chain recombines TRBV7-2 with TRBJ1-2; D not resolved. Trimming left V 3 bases short and J 5 bases short, with 16 bases between. Germline V lookup: CDR1 SGHTA, CDR2 FQGNSA. The length of the CDR3 is 15 residues.

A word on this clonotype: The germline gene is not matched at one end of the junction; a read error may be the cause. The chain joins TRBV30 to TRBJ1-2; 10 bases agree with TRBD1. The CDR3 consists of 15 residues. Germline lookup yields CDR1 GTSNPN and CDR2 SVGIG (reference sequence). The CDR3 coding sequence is TGTGCCTGGTTGGGACAGGGGAAATCAAACTATGGCTACAACTTC. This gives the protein CAWLGQGKSNYGYNF.

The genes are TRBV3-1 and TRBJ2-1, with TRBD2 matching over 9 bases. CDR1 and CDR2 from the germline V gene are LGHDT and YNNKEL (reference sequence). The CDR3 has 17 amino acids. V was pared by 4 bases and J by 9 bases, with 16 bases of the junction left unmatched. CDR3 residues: CASSPESAGGRRGEQFF. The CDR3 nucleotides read TGTGCCAGCAGCCCCGAGTCCGCGGGAGGGAGGAGGGGTGAGCAGTTCTTC.

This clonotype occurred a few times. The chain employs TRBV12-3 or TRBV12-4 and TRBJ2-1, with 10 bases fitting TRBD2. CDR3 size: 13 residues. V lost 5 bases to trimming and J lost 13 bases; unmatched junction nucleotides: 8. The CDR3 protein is CASSDFSGGLQFF. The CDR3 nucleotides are TGTGCCAGCAGTGACTTTAGCGGGGGGCTTCAGTTCTTC.

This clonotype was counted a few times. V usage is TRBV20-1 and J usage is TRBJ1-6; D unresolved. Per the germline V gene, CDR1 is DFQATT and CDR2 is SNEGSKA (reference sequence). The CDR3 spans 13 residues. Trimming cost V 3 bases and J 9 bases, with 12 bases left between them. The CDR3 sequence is CSASMVVSSPLHF. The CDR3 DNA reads TGCAGTGCTAGTATGGTAGTGAGTTCACCCCTCCACTTT.

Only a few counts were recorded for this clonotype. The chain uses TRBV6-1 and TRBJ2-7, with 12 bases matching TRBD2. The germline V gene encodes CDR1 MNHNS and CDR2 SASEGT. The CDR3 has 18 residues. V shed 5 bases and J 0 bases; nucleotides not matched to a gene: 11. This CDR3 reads CASSQGLAGPVSSYEQYF. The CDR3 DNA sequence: TGTGCCAGCAGTCAGGGACTAGCGGGCCCCGTTAGCTCCTACGAGCAGTACTTC.

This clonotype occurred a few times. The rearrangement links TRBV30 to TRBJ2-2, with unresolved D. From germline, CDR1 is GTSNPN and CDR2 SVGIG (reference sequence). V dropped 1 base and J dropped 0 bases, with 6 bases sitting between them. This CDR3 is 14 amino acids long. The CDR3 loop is CAWSGGSNTGELFF. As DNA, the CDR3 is TGTGCCTGGAGTGGGGGATCGAACACCGGGGAGCTGTTTTTT.

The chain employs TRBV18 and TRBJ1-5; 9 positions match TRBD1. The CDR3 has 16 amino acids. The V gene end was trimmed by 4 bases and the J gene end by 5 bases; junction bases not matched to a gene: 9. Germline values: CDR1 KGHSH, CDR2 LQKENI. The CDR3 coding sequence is TGTGCCAGCTCACTGTCCGGGACAGGGTCTCATCAGCCCCAGCATTTT. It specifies CASSLSGTGSHQPQHF.

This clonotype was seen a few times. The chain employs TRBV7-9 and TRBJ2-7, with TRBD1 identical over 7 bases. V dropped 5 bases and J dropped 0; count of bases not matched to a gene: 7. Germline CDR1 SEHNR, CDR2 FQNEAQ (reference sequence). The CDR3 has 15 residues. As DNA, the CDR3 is TGTGCCAGCAGCCGAGACAGGGAAAGCTCCTACGAGCAGTACTTC. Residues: CASSRDRESSYEQYF.

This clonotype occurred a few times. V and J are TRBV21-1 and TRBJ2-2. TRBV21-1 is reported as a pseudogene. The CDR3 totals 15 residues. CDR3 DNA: TGTGCCAGCAGCAATAGAATCTGGGGCACCGGGGAGCTGTTTTTT. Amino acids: CASSNRIWGTGELFF.

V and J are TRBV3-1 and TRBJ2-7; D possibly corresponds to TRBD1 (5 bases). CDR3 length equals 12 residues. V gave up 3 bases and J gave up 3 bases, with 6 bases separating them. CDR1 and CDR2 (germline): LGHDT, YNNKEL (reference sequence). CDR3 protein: CASSHRDYEQYF. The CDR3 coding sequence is TGTGCCAGCAGCCACAGGGACTACGAGCAGTACTTC.

The CDR3 DNA follows: TGCAGCGTTGAGCGGGACAGGGGCGGAAAGACCCAGTACTTC. Protein: CSVERDRGGKTQYF. This chain joins TRBV29-1 and TRBJ2-5; 10 nucleotides match TRBD1. Germline CDR1 is SQVTM and CDR2 is ANQGSEA. V shed 3 bases and J 6 bases; nucleotides not matched to a gene: 7. The CDR3 sequence is 14 residues long.

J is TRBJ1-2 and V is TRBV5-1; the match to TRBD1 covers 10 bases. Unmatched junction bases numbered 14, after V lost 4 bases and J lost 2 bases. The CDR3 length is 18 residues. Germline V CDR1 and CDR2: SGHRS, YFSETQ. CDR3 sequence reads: CASSAEPGQGNSNYGYTF. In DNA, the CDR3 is TGCGCCAGCAGCGCGGAACCGGGACAGGGGAATTCGAACTATGGCTACACCTTC.

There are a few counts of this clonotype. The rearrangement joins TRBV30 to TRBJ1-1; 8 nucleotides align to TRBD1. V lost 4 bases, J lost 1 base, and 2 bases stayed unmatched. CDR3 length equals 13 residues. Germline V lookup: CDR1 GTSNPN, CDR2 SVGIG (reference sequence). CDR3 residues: CAWTGGANTEAFF. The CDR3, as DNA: TGTGCCTGGACAGGGGGCGCGAACACTGAAGCTTTCTTT.

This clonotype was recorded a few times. CDR3 in amino acids: CASSSDRVNNSPLHF. The DNA for the CDR3 is TGCGCCAGCAGCTCGGACAGGGTGAATAATTCACCCCTCCACTTT. The chain links TRBV5-1 to TRBJ1-6; 8 bases align to TRBD1. Trimming removed 3 bases from V and 5 bases from J; junction bases left unmatched: 4. The CDR3 has 15 amino acids. Germline loops: CDR1 SGHRS, CDR2 YFSETQ.

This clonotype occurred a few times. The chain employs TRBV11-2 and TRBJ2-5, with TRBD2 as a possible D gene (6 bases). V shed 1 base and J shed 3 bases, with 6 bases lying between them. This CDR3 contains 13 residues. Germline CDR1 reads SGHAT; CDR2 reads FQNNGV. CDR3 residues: CASSLGGEETQYF. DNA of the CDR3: TGTGCCAGCAGCTTAGGCGGGGAAGAGACCCAGTACTTC.

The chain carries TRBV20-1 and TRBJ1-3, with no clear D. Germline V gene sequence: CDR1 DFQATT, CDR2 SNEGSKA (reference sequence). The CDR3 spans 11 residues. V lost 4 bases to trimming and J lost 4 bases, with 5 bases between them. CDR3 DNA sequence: TGCAGTGCTACCCCAGGAAACACCATATATTTT. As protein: CSATPGNTIYF.

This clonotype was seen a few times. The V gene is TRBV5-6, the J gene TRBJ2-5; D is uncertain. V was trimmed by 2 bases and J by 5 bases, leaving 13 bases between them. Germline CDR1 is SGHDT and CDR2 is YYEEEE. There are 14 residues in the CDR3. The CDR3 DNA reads TGTGCCAGCAGCTTTGTCAGGATCGTCGAGACCCAGTACTTC. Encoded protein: CASSFVRIVETQYF. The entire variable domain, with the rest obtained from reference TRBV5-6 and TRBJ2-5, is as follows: DAGVTQSPTHLIKTRGQQVTLRCSPKSGHDTVSWYQQALGQGPQFIFQYYEEEERQRGNFPDRFSGHQFPNYSSELNVNALLLGDSALYLCASSFVRIVETQYFGPGTRLLVL.

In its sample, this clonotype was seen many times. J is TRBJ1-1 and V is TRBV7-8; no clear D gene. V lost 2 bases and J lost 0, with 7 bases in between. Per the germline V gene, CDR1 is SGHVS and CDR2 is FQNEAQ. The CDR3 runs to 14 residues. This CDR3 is CASSLLRMNTEAFF. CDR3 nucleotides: TGTGCCAGCAGCTTATTACGGATGAACACTGAAGCTTTCTTT.